Following are 27 T cell receptor beta chains from one sample sequenced in a study of early T cells in non-severe SARS-CoV-2 infection. TCRdb re-analysed the 5' RACE reads in MiXCR, keeping a single row per CDR3 protein. This repertoire shows tens of thousands of distinct CDR3 sequences, 12% found once; its top ten account for more than 15%. The sample comprised whole blood. These TCRs come from an adult who was a healthcare worker with PCR-confirmed SARS-CoV-2 infection or an uninfected control (not recorded which).

At least ten counts were recorded for this clonotype. V usage is TRBV15 and J usage is TRBJ2-1, with 9 bases aligning to TRBD2. The trim removed 4 bases at V and 6 bases at J, leaving 7 bases unmatched. The CDR3 extends over 15 amino acids. Germline V CDR1 and CDR2: LNHNV, YYDKDF (reference sequence). The CDR3 DNA reads as TGTGCCACCAGCACCTTAGCGGGAGATGTCAATGAGCAGTTCTTC. As protein: CATSTLAGDVNEQFF. Using reference TRBV15 and TRBJ2-1 for the parts outside the CDR3, the full variable domain is DAMVIQNPRYQVTQFGKPVTLSCSQTLNHNVMYWYQQKSSQAPKLLFHYYDKDFNNEADTPDNFQSRRPNTSFCFLDIRSPGLGDTAMYLCATSTLAGDVNEQFFGPGTRLTVL.

This clonotype has just a few counts. This rearrangement joins TRBV12-3 or TRBV12-4 to TRBJ2-3; perhaps TRBD1 as D (5 bases). This CDR3 has 15 amino acids. V shed 4 bases and J shed 2 bases, with 13 bases lying between them. In DNA form, the CDR3 reads TGTGCCAGCAGTTCTCTTGGACACTCCACAGATACGCAGTATTTT. Its translation: CASSSLGHSTDTQYF.

The chain combines TRBV7-2 with TRBJ2-5, with 7 nucleotides matching TRBD2. From germline, CDR1 is SGHTA and CDR2 FQGNSA. The CDR3 totals 16 residues. V lost 2 bases to trimming and J lost 5 bases; unmatched junction nucleotides: 11. The CDR3: CASSLRAGNIRETQYF. The CDR3 DNA is TGTGCCAGCAGCTTAAGAGCGGGAAATATACGGGAGACCCAGTACTTC.

This clonotype was observed many times. V is TRBV6-6 and J is TRBJ1-1; D may be TRBD1 (6 bases). Germline values: CDR1 MNHNY, CDR2 SVGAGI (reference sequence). Trimming removed 10 bases from V and 9 bases from J, with 15 bases in between. This CDR3 contains 11 residues. The CDR3 DNA sequence: TGTGCCATATCTCCCGGGACAAAAGCTTTCTTT. Amino acids: CAISPGTKAFF.

At least ten counts were recorded for this clonotype. The rearrangement joins TRBV29-1 to TRBJ2-5; D gene ambiguous. The CDR3 length is 12 residues. The germline V gene encodes CDR1 SQVTM and CDR2 ANQGSEA. V dropped 7 bases and J dropped 1 base, with 10 bases sitting between them. The CDR3 bases are TGCAGCGCTAGATGGGGCCAAGAGACCCAGTACTTC. Translating gives CSARWGQETQYF.

This clonotype was seen repeatedly, ten times or more. The rearrangement links TRBV6-4 to TRBJ2-3; perhaps D is TRBD1 or TRBD2 (5 bases each). This CDR3 has 15 residues. The germline V gene has CDR1 MRHNA and CDR2 SNTAGT. Deletions cut 3 bases from V and 0 bases from J, with 10 bases between. The CDR3 here is CASSDLGASTDTQYF. CDR3 DNA sequence: TGTGCCAGCAGTGATCTCGGGGCTAGCACAGATACGCAGTATTTT.

This clonotype was seen a handful of times. The J gene is TRBJ2-7, the V gene TRBV3-1, with D tentatively TRBD2 (6 bases). V lost 5 bases, J lost 1 base, and 12 bases lay in between. CDR3 length: 14 amino acids. The germline gives CDR1 LGHDT, CDR2 YNNKEL (reference sequence). The CDR3 nucleotides read TGTGCCAGCAGCGGGATGGCGGGATCCTACGAGCAGTACTTC. Translated, it gives CASSGMAGSYEQYF.

This clonotype was seen a few times. This chain connects TRBV7-8 to TRBJ2-1; D is ambiguous. CDR1 is SGHVS and CDR2 is FQNEAQ in the germline V gene. The CDR3 consists of 12 residues. The V and J ends lost 4 bases and 8 bases respectively, with 9 bases between them. CDR3 residues: CASSSRVHEQFF. CDR3 nucleotides: TGTGCCAGCAGCTCTCGGGTCCATGAGCAGTTCTTC. Supplemented by reference TRBV7-8 and TRBJ2-1, the full variable domain reads GAGVSQSPRYKVAKRGQDVALRCDPISGHVSLFWYQQALGQGPEFLTYFQNEAQLDKSGLPSDRFFAERPEGSVSTLKIQRTQQEDSAVYLCASSSRVHEQFFGPGTRLTVL.

Only a few counts were recorded for this clonotype. The chain couples TRBV5-1 to TRBJ2-3, with a possible D match to TRBD1 (6 bases). V lost 5 bases, J lost 3 bases, and 10 bases lay in between. CDR1 is SGHRS, CDR2 YFSETQ, per germline. The length of the CDR3 is 13 residues. Here the CDR3 reads CASRETGTDTQYF. The CDR3 DNA follows: TGCGCCAGCAGGGAAACAGGGACAGATACGCAGTATTTT.

This clonotype came up many times. CDR3 DNA sequence: TGTGCCAGCAGCCAAGATCATTATCGCCGTTTCTTC. Translated, it gives CASSQDHYRRFF. The rearrangement joins TRBV14 to TRBJ2-1; the D is unclear. Germline CDR1 and CDR2: SGHDN and FVKESK. The CDR3 has 12 amino acids. Deletions cut 0 bases from V and 16 bases from J, with 13 bases between. The variable domain in full, completed from reference TRBV14 and TRBJ2-1, reads EAGVTQFPSHSVIEKGQTVTLRCDPISGHDNLYWYRRVMGKEIKFLLHFVKESKQDESGMPNNRFLAERTGGTYSTLKVQPAELEDSGVYFCASSQDHYRRFFGPGTRLTVL.

This clonotype has just a few counts. V gene TRBV14 combines with J gene TRBJ2-7, with 14 bases matching TRBD2. V trimming: 0 bases; J trimming: 4 bases; junction bases outside the gene matches: 5. Germline lookup yields CDR1 SGHDN and CDR2 FVKESK. The CDR3 has 17 amino acids. The CDR3 spells CASSQEGGLAGVYEQYF. CDR3 coding DNA: TGTGCCAGCAGCCAAGAAGGGGGACTAGCGGGAGTTTACGAGCAGTACTTC.

This chain joins TRBV7-3 and TRBJ2-3; D is perhaps TRBD2 (5 bases). V gave up 6 bases and J gave up 1 base, with 11 bases separating them. The CDR3 length is 14 residues. The germline CDR1 and CDR2 sequences are SGHTA and FQGTGA. The CDR3 loop reads CASSVLGGTDTQYF. For the CDR3, the DNA is TGTGCCAGCAGTGTGCTGGGAGGCACAGATACGCAGTATTTT. Filled out from reference TRBV7-3 and TRBJ2-3, the complete variable domain reads GAGVSQTPSNKVTEKGKYVELRCDPISGHTALYWYRQSLGQGPEFLIYFQGTGAADDSGLPNDRFFAVRPEGSVSTLKIQRTERGDSAVYLCASSVLGGTDTQYFGPGTRLTVL.

This clonotype has just a few counts. The chain joins TRBV6-1 to TRBJ2-1; perhaps D is TRBD1 or TRBD2 (5 bases each). The CDR3 covers 11 residues. Trimming left V 3 bases short and J 9 bases short, with 6 bases between. Germline assignment: CDR1 MNHNS and CDR2 SASEGT. As DNA, the CDR3 is TGTGCCAGCAGTGATGGGACTGAGCAGTTCTTC. Protein sequence: CASSDGTEQFF.

The chain uses TRBV18 and TRBJ2-7; D might be TRBD2 (5 bases). This CDR3 spans 14 amino acids. In germline, CDR1 is KGHSH, CDR2 LQKENI. V lost 2 bases, J lost 4 bases, and 12 bases lay in between. The CDR3 DNA sequence: TGTGCCAGCTCACCAGCTCCTAGCTTGTACGAGCAGTACTTC. It translates to CASSPAPSLYEQYF. Supplemented by reference TRBV18 and TRBJ2-7, the full variable domain reads NAGVMQNPRHLVRRRGQEARLRCSPMKGHSHVYWYRQLPEEGLKFMVYLQKENIIDESGMPKERFSAEFPKEGPSILRIQQVVRGDSAAYFCASSPAPSLYEQYFGPGTRLTVT.

Ten or more counts support this clonotype. The chain carries TRBV28 and TRBJ2-7; D tentatively fits TRBD1 or TRBD2 (6 bases each). V dropped 4 bases and J dropped 2 bases, with 27 bases sitting between them. The CDR3 runs to 19 residues. The germline V gene encodes CDR1 MDHEN and CDR2 SYDVKM. CDR3 loop: CASSSYDRRANPRAYEQYF. The CDR3, as DNA: TGTGCCAGCAGTTCGTACGACAGGAGGGCGAACCCCCGCGCCTACGAGCAGTACTTC.

This clonotype was counted at least ten times. The rearrangement uses TRBV6-5 and TRBJ2-3, with 11 bases aligning to TRBD2. The germline CDR1 and CDR2 sequences are MNHEY and SVGAGI. The trim removed 2 bases at V and 3 bases at J, leaving 4 bases unmatched. There are 16 residues in the CDR3. CDR3 DNA: TGTGCCAGCAGTTACGCGCTAGCGGGAGGTACAGATACGCAGTATTTT. This codes for CASSYALAGGTDTQYF.

This clonotype has a handful of counts. The chain employs TRBV5-4 and TRBJ2-1; D not certain. From germline, CDR1 is SGHNT and CDR2 YYREEE (reference sequence). The germline V and J ends were trimmed by 0 bases and 6 bases, with 16 bases remaining between them. This CDR3 region has 16 residues. CDR3 sequence reads: CASSLEVVANRNEQFF. The CDR3 nucleotides read TGTGCCAGCAGCTTGGAAGTGGTGGCTAACCGCAATGAGCAGTTCTTC.

The chain recombines TRBV4-1 with TRBJ1-2; possible D gene TRBD1, 5 bases. CDR1 and CDR2 (germline): MGHRA, YSYEKL. The CDR3 is 15 residues long. Trimming removed 5 bases from V and 0 bases from J, with 13 bases in between. The CDR3 spells CASSRQLETNYGYTF. CDR3 nucleotide sequence: TGCGCCAGCAGCAGACAGCTAGAAACTAACTATGGCTACACCTTC.

At least ten counts were recorded for this clonotype. The chain is built from TRBV15 and TRBJ2-7; 7 bases map to TRBD2. With V trimmed by 3 bases and J by 2 bases, 10 bases remained unmatched. Germline CDR1 LNHNV, CDR2 YYDKDF (reference sequence). The CDR3 contains 16 residues. As DNA, the CDR3 is TGTGCCACCAGCAGGGGCTGGGGGGGTGAGACCTACGAGCAGTACTTC. It translates to CATSRGWGGETYEQYF. Looking up the rest from reference TRBV15 and TRBJ2-7 gives the full variable domain: DAMVIQNPRYQVTQFGKPVTLSCSQTLNHNVMYWYQQKSSQAPKLLFHYYDKDFNNEADTPDNFQSRRPNTSFCFLDIRSPGLGDTAMYLCATSRGWGGETYEQYFGPGTRLTVT.

The chain is built from TRBV7-6 and TRBJ2-5; the D is unclear. Germline CDR1 and CDR2: SGHVS and FNYEAQ. Trimming removed 5 bases from V and 4 bases from J, with 14 bases in between. This CDR3 contains 14 residues. The CDR3 loop is CASSVSTAGETQYF. The DNA of the CDR3 is TGTGCCAGCAGCGTGAGCACAGCTGGAGAGACCCAGTACTTC.

This chain joins TRBV3-1 and TRBJ1-2; D is possibly TRBD1 (5 bases). Germline V gene sequence: CDR1 LGHDT, CDR2 YNNKEL (reference sequence). The CDR3 covers 15 residues. V was pared by 4 bases and J by 3 bases, with 15 bases between. Here the CDR3 reads CASSLHPTAHYGYTF. DNA for the CDR3: TGTGCCAGCAGCCTTCACCCGACAGCCCACTATGGCTACACCTTC.

By sample share, this clonotype is medium-sized. CDR3: CASSFGGSNQPQHF. The DNA of the CDR3 is TGCGCCAGCAGCTTCGGGGGGAGCAATCAGCCCCAGCATTTT. The chain couples TRBV5-1 to TRBJ1-5; D perhaps matches TRBD1 (5 bases). Germline CDR1 is SGHRS and CDR2 is YFSETQ. The V gene lost 2 bases and the J gene lost 1 base, with 7 bases spanning the gap. The CDR3 is made up of 14 amino acids.

The J gene is TRBJ2-7, the V gene TRBV2; D possibly corresponds to TRBD2 (6 bases). There are 13 residues in the CDR3. Germline V gene sequence: CDR1 SNHLY, CDR2 FYNNEI. Trimming cost V 7 bases and J 5 bases, with 15 bases left between them. The CDR3 DNA follows: TGTGCCAGCATGCAGGGAGGTAACCACGAGCAGTACTTC. Its protein product is CASMQGGNHEQYF.

This clonotype was observed at least ten times. The rearrangement joins TRBV7-9 to TRBJ2-5, with D uncertain. With 2 bases removed from V and 5 bases from J, the gap between germline ends came to 9 bases. The V gene's germline CDR1 is SEHNR and CDR2 FQNEAQ (reference sequence). This CDR3 comprises 13 residues. Here the CDR3 DNA reads TGTGCCAGCAGCTTACTTGCTGGGGAGACCCAGTACTTC. Protein product: CASSLLAGETQYF.

This clonotype has a handful of counts. This rearrangement joins TRBV10-1 to TRBJ2-4; D gene unclear. The CDR3 extends over 14 amino acids. Germline V gene lookup returns CDR1 WNHNN and CDR2 SYGVQD (reference sequence). V was cut by 6 bases and J by 3 bases, with 12 bases left in between. This CDR3 reads CASRREVVKNIQYF. DNA of the CDR3: TGCGCCAGCAGAAGAGAGGTTGTCAAAAACATTCAGTACTTC.

This clonotype was picked up many times. The V and J genes are TRBV6-5 and TRBJ1-1; a weak D match, TRBD1 (6 bases). V dropped 2 bases and J dropped 4 bases, with 11 bases sitting between them. Germline loops: CDR1 MNHEY, CDR2 SVGAGI. This CDR3 is built from 14 residues. CDR3 in DNA: TGTGCCAGCAGTTACGGGGGGCGGCGCACTGAAGCTTTCTTT. This gives the protein CASSYGGRRTEAFF.

This clonotype was picked up many times. V and J are TRBV11-3 and TRBJ2-1; 7 nucleotides agree with TRBD1. The V and J ends lost 4 bases and 3 bases, in that order; junction bases with no gene match: 3. The length of the CDR3 is 14 residues. Germline lookup yields CDR1 SGHNT and CDR2 YENEEA. As DNA, the CDR3 is TGTGCCAGCAGCTCCGGACAGGACTACAATGAGCAGTTCTTC. Translated: CASSSGQDYNEQFF.